This TCR beta chain originates from a study of blood T cell repertoires in COVID-19. Looking at the study overall: The study drew acute and convalescent COVID-19 samples from the United States, Italy and Spain. The analysed material was cDNA or gDNA that came from T cells, B-cell-depleted T cells, or PBMCs.

Study processing details: Reference gene primer amplification yielded estimated nucleated cell counts. Generated by immunoSEQ multiplex PCR, the TCRdb table keeps only in-frame clones and is missing some. That table gives V, J and clone size, and the DNA gave D and trimming. The table has fewer than 85,000 clones, roughly 91% seen once. V gave up 4 bases and J gave up 1 base, with 14 bases separating them. The length of the CDR3 is 16 residues. Germline-derived CDR1 and CDR2 are MNHEY and SVGEGT. Sequenced input: peripheral blood. This sequence was found in a woman aged 45-65 years in a cohort sampled during active COVID-19. This chain connects TRBV6-2 or TRBV6-3 to TRBJ1-5, with D perhaps TRBD1 (5 bases). CDR3 loop: CASSFGTALSNQPQHF. In DNA form, the CDR3 reads TGTGCCAGCAGTTTCGGGACTGCCCTGAGCAATCAGCCCCAGCATTTT.